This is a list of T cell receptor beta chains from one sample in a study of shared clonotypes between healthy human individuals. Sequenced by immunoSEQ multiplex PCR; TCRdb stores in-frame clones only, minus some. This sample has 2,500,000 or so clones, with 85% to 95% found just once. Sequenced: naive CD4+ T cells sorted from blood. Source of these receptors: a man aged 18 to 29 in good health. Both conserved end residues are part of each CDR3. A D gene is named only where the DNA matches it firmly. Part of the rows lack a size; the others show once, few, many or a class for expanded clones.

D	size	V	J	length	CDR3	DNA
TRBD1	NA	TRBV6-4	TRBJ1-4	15	CASSDTGTGNEKLFF	TGTGCCAGCAGTGATACCGGGACAGGAAATGAAAAACTGTTTTTT
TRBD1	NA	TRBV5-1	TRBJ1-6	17	CASSLEVVRGHNSPLHF	TGCGCCAGCAGCTTGGAGGTTGTCAGGGGGCATAATTCACCCCTCCACTTT
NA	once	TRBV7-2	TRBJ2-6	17	CASRYGDRRPGANVLTF	TGTGCCAGCAGATATGGGGACCGAAGACCCGGGGCCAACGTCCTGACTTTC
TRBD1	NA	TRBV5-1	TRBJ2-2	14	CASSYRTGVGELFF	TGCGCCAGCAGCTATAGGACAGGGGTCGGGGAGCTGTTTTTT
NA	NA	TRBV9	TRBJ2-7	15	CASSVGQEETNEQYF	TGTGCCAGCAGCGTAGGGCAGGAAGAAACCAACGAGCAGTACTTC
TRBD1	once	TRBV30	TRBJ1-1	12	CACLDRATEAFF	TGTGCGTGCCTCGACAGGGCCACTGAAGCTTTCTTT
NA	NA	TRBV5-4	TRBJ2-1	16	CASSLPRLASYNEQFF	TGTGCCAGCAGCTTACCTAGGTTGGCGTCCTACAATGAGCAGTTCTTC
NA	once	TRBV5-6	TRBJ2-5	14	CASTLRGGLETQYF	TGTGCCAGCACCCTTAGGGGGGGACTGGAGACCCAGTACTTC
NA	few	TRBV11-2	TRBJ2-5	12	CASSQYQETQYF	TGTGCCAGCAGCCAGTACCAAGAGACCCAGTACTTC
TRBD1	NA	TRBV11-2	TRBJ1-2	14	CASNTGQGAYGYTF	TGTGCCAGCAACACGGGACAGGGGGCTTATGGCTACACCTTC
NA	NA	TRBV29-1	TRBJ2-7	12	CSGAGNSYEQYF	TGCAGCGGGGCAGGGAACTCCTACGAGCAGTACTTC
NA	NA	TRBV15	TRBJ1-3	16	CATSREPVNSGNTIYF	TGTGCCACCAGCAGAGAACCAGTCAACTCTGGAAACACCATATATTTT
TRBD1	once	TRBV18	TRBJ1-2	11	CASSRDSGYTF	TGTGCCAGCTCGCGGGACAGTGGCTACACCTTC
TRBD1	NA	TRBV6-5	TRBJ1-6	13	CASWTGANSPLHF	TGTGCCAGCTGGACAGGGGCAAATTCACCCCTCCACTTT
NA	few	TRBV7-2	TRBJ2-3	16	CASSPGKASGTDTQYF	TGTGCCAGCAGCCCCGGCAAGGCTAGCGGCACAGATACGCAGTATTTT
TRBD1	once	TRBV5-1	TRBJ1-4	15	CASSLAGDRGEKLFF	TGCGCCAGCAGCTTGGCGGGGGACAGAGGAGAAAAACTGTTTTTT
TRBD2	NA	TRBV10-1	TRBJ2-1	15	CASSEGGLGRNEQFF	TGCGCCAGCAGTGAGGGGGGACTAGGACGGAATGAGCAGTTCTTC
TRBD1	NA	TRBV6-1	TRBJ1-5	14	CASSEPTGGRPQHF	TGTGCCAGCAGTGAACCGACAGGGGGTCGGCCCCAGCATTTT
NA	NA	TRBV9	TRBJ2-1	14	CASNGRAGGHEQFF	TGTGCCAGCAATGGGCGGGCTGGGGGACATGAGCAGTTCTTC
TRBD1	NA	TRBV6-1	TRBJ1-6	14	CASRQGRENSPLHF	TGTGCCAGCCGACAGGGGCGGGAGAATTCACCCCTCCACTTT
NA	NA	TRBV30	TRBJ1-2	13	CAWSPDVYVGYTF	TGTGCCTGGAGTCCAGATGTCTATGTCGGCTACACCTTC
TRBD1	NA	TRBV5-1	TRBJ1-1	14	CASSLQGVETEAFF	TGCGCCAGCAGCTTACAGGGGGTAGAGACTGAAGCTTTCTTT
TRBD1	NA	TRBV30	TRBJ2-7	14	CAWSVTGVLDEQYF	TGTGCCTGGAGTGTTACAGGGGTGCTCGACGAGCAGTACTTC
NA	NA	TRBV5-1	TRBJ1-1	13	CASTLTGPTEAFF	TGCGCCAGCACCTTAACGGGGCCCACTGAAGCTTTCTTT
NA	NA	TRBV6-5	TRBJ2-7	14	CASRAPGTLYEQYF	TGTGCCAGCAGAGCTCCCGGGACACTTTACGAGCAGTACTTC
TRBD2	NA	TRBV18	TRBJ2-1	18	CASSVAGPQTGLYNEQFF	TGTGCCAGCTCCGTAGCGGGGCCCCAAACCGGACTATACAATGAGCAGTTCTTC
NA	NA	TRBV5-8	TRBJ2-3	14	CASSTGLRTDTQYF	TGTGCCAGCAGCACGGGACTTCGCACAGATACGCAGTATTTT
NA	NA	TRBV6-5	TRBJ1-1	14	CASSYGQGSTEAFF	TGTGCCAGCAGTTACGGTCAGGGGAGCACTGAAGCTTTCTTT
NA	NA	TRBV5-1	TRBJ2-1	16	CASSFALEISYNEQFF	TGCGCCAGCAGCTTCGCGTTAGAAATATCCTACAATGAGCAGTTCTTC
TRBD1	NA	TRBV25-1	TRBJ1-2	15	CASSDLPDRAHGYTF	TGTGCCAGCAGTGACCTCCCCGACAGGGCCCATGGCTACACCTTC
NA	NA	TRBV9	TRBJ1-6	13	CASSVEEDSPLHF	TGTGCCAGCAGCGTAGAGGAGGATTCACCCCTCCACTTT
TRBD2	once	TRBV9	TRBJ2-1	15	CASSVATSGNNEQFF	TGTGCCAGCAGCGTAGCGACTAGCGGAAACAATGAGCAGTTCTTC
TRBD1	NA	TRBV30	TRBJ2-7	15	CAWSVGTGGSYEQYF	TGTGCCTGGAGTGTTGGGACAGGGGGGAGCTACGAGCAGTACTTC
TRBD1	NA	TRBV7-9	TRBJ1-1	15	CASSPRTGANTEAFF	TGTGCCAGCAGCCCTCGGACAGGGGCAAACACTGAAGCTTTCTTT
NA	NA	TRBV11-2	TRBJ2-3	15	CASSLLFGATDTQYF	TGTGCCAGCAGCTTGTTGTTTGGGGCCACAGATACGCAGTATTTT
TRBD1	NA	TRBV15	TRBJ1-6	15	CATSTLGQGNSPLHF	TGTGCCACCAGCACCTTAGGACAGGGGAATTCACCCCTCCACTTT
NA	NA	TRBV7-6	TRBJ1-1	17	CASSATERTSGNTEAFF	TGTGCCAGCAGCGCTACCGAGCGGACCTCGGGGAACACTGAAGCTTTCTTT
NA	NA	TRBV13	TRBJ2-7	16	CASSLSVGLDSYEQYF	TGTGCCAGCAGCTTATCTGTGGGATTAGACTCCTACGAGCAGTACTTC
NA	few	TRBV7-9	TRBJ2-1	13	CASSSPPGNEQFF	TGTGCCAGCAGCTCCCCTCCTGGGAATGAGCAGTTCTTC
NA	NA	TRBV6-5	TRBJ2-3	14	CASSSRTATDTQYF	TGTGCCAGCAGTTCGAGGACAGCCACAGATACGCAGTATTTT
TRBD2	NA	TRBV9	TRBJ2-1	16	CASSVRLAGGRDEQFF	TGTGCCAGCAGCGTAAGACTAGCGGGAGGGAGGGATGAGCAGTTCTTC
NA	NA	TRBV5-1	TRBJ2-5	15	CASSLVGLSQETQYF	TGCGCCAGCAGCTTGGTGGGACTTTCGCAAGAGACCCAGTACTTC
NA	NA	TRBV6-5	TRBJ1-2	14	CASSKGSPRYGYTF	TGTGCCAGCAGTAAAGGGAGTCCACGCTATGGCTACACCTTC
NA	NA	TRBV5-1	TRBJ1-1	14	CASSRDLGGTEAFF	TGCGCCAGCAGCAGGGACCTAGGGGGCACTGAAGCTTTCTTT
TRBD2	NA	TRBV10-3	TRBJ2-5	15	CAIRGLAGGQETQYF	TGTGCCATCAGGGGACTAGCGGGGGGCCAAGAGACCCAGTACTTC
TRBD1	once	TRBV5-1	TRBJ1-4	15	CASSLDRGLEEKLFF	TGCGCCAGCAGCCTCGACAGGGGGCTCGAGGAAAAACTGTTTTTT
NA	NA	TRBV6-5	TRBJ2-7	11	CASRTVSGWYF	TGTGCCAGCAGGACGGTGTCAGGGTGGTACTTC
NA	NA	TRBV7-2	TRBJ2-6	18	CASRVPGSSVTGANVLTF	TGTGCCAGCAGAGTCCCCGGTTCCAGCGTCACTGGGGCCAACGTCCTGACTTTC
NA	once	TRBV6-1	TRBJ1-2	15	CASSFRDTINYGYTF	TGTGCCAGCAGTTTCCGGGACACCATTAACTATGGCTACACCTTC
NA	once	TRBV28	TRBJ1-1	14	CASSLGMMNTEAFF	TGTGCCAGCAGCTTAGGGATGATGAACACTGAAGCTTTCTTT